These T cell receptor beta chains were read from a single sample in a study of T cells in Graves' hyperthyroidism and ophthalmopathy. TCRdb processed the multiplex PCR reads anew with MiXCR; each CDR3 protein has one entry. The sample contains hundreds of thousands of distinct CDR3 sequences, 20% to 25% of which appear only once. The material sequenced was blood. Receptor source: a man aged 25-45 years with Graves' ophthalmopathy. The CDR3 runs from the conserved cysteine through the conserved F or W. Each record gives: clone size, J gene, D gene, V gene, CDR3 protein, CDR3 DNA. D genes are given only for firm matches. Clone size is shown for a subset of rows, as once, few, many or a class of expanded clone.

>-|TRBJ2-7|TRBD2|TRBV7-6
CASSLVSSGSSEQYF
TGTGCCAGCAGCTTAGTCTCTAGCGGGAGTTCCGAGCAGTACTTC
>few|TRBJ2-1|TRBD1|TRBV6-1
CASRDRGRSGSYNEQFF
TGTGCCAGCCGGGACAGGGGGCGATCGGGCTCCTACAATGAGCAGTTCTTC
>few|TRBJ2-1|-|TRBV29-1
CSVGKGAYNEQFF
TGCAGCGTTGGTAAGGGGGCCTACAATGAGCAGTTCTTC
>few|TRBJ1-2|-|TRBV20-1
CSASKDSYTF
TGCAGTGCTAGCAAGGACAGCTACACCTTC
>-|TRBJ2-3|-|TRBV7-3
CASSSQTGSTDTLYF
TGTGCCAGCAGCTCCCAGACTGGATCCACAGATACGCTGTATTTT
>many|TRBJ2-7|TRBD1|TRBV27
CASSLGQGAREQYF
TGTGCCAGCAGCCTGGGACAGGGTGCGCGCGAGCAGTACTTC
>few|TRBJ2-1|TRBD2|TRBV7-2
CASSFIAGIYNEQFF
TGTGCCAGCAGCTTTATAGCGGGGATCTACAATGAGCAGTTCTTC
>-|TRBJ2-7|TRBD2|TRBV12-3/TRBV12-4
CASSFRRLAGRVREQYF
TGTGCCAGCAGTTTTAGACGACTAGCGGGGAGGGTGAGAGAGCAGTACTTC
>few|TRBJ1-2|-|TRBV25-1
CASSEYFPGRDGYTF
TGTGCCAGCAGTGAATATTTTCCAGGGCGGGATGGCTACACCTTC
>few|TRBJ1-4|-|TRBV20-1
CSAEIQGLNEKLFF
TGCAGTGCTGAAATACAGGGCCTTAATGAAAAACTGTTTTTT
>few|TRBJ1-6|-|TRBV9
CASSPGNPPNSPLHF
TGTGCCAGCAGCCCGGGGAATCCTCCCAATTCACCCCTCCACTTT
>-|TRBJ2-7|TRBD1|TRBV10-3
CAINQGAGYEQYF
TGTGCCATCAACCAGGGGGCTGGGTACGAGCAGTACTTC
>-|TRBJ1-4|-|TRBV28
CASSFRGPREKLFF
TGTGCCAGCAGTTTCCGGGGTCCGAGGGAAAAACTGTTTTTT
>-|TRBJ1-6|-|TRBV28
CASSFRGLGRSPLHF
TGTGCCAGCAGTTTTCGGGGCCTAGGCCGGTCACCCCTCCACTTT
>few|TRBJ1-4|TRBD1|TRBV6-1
CASSRTGSNNEKLFF
TGTGCCAGCAGTCGGACAGGGAGTAACAATGAAAAACTGTTTTTT
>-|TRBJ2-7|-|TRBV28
CASSFSNLEKYF
TGTGCCAGCAGTTTCTCCAACTTGGAGAAGTACTTC
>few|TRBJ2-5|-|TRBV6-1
CASRPPLLETQYF
TGTGCCAGCAGACCCCCCCTTCTGGAGACCCAGTACTTC
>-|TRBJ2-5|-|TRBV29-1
CSVRDGSPTQYF
TGCAGCGTAAGAGACGGATCCCCGACCCAGTACTTC
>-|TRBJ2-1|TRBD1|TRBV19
CASSIGQGPYNEQFF
TGTGCCAGTAGTATAGGACAGGGTCCCTACAATGAGCAGTTCTTC
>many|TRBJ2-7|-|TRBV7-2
CASSFIGDEQYF
TGTGCCAGCAGCTTTATTGGGGACGAGCAGTACTTC
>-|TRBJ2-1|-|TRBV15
CATSRAPLATSYNEQFF
TGTGCCACCAGCAGAGCCCCCCTAGCGACTTCCTACAATGAGCAGTTCTTC
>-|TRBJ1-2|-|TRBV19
CASWVGSAGNYGYTF
TGTGCCAGTTGGGTTGGGTCGGCAGGCAACTATGGCTACACCTTC
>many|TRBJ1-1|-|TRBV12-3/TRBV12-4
CASSPQSLRMTEAFF
TGTGCCAGCAGTCCTCAGTCCCTTAGGATGACTGAAGCTTTCTTT
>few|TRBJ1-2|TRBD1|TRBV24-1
CATSDRGSRGTYGYTF
TGTGCCACCAGTGACAGAGGCAGCAGGGGGACCTATGGCTACACCTTC
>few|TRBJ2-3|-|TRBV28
CASRQTSTDTQYF
TGTGCCAGCAGGCAAACCAGCACAGATACGCAGTATTTT
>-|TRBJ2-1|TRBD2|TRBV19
CASTWAGVSEQFF
TGTGCCAGTACTTGGGCGGGAGTCAGTGAGCAGTTCTTC
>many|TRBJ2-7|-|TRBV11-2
CASSLKPESSYEQYF
TGTGCCAGCAGCTTAAAGCCGGAAAGCTCCTACGAGCAGTACTTC
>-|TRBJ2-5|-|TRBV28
CASSSGAYQETQYF
TGTGCCAGCAGTTCCGGAGCGTACCAAGAGACCCAGTACTTC
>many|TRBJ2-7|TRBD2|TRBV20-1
CSASVSGRASLDEQYF
TGCAGTGCTAGCGTTAGCGGGAGGGCCTCCCTGGACGAGCAGTACTTC
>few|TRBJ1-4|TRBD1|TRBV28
CASSPTGINEKLFF
TGTGCCAGCAGCCCGACAGGGATCAATGAAAAACTGTTTTTT
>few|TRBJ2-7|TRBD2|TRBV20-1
CSAKLAGGVYEQYF
TGCAGTGCAAAACTAGCGGGAGGGGTCTACGAGCAGTACTTC
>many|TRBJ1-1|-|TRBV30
CAWLPRDKNTEAFF
TGTGCCTGGCTCCCCCGGGACAAGAACACTGAAGCTTTCTTT
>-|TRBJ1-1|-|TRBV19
CASRPRGATEAFF
TGTGCCAGTAGACCCCGGGGGGCCACTGAAGCTTTCTTT